Each of the 7 T cell receptor beta chains below was sequenced from the same sample in a study of cytomegalovirus exposure and HLA in healthy donors. The primer mix had 60 Vbeta and 13 Jbeta primers. TCRdb keeps only in-frame clones here, not all; method: immunoSEQ multiplex PCR. The table has around 90,000 clones, around nine tenths seen once. The specimen was PBMCs. The origin of the receptors is a man aged 25 to 40 in good health and CMV-seropositive.

Only a few counts were recorded for this clone. The gene calls are TRBV6-5 and TRBJ1-5; 7 nucleotides match TRBD1. Germline V gene data show CDR1 as MNHEY and CDR2 as SVGAGI. This CDR3 comprises 14 residues. Losses at the gene ends were 6 bases for V and 2 bases for J; bases not matched to a gene: 4. CDR3 nucleotides: TGTGCCAGCAGGCCCGGACAGGGCAATCAGCCCCAGCATTTT. Translated, it gives CASRPGQGNQPQHF.

This clone was detected a few times. The genes are TRBV25-1 and TRBJ2-1, with 10 bases matching TRBD2. The CDR3 contains 15 residues. CDR1 is MGHDK, CDR2 SYGVNS, per germline. Trimming removed 6 bases from V and 4 bases from J; junction bases left unmatched: 6. The CDR3 sequence: CASSGGTSEYNEQFF. CDR3 DNA sequence: TGTGCCAGCAGCGGGGGGACTAGCGAATACAATGAGCAGTTCTTC.

The V gene is TRBV4-2, the J gene TRBJ1-1, with 11 bases fitting TRBD1. The CDR3 is 15 residues long. Germline values: CDR1 LGHNA, CDR2 YNFKEQ. The ends lost 2 bases at V and 4 bases at J; junction bases unmatched: 3. The CDR3 DNA sequence: TGTGCCAGCAGCCAACTGGACAGGGGGCTCACTGAAGCTTTCTTT. Its protein is CASSQLDRGLTEAFF.

The genes are TRBV5-4 and TRBJ1-1, with D uncertain. V was clipped by 4 bases and J by 9 bases, with 19 bases between them. The CDR3 contains 14 residues. Germline-derived CDR1 and CDR2 are SGHNT and YYREEE (reference sequence). CDR3 residues: CASSRQRTGEKAFF. The CDR3 bases are TGTGCCAGCAGCCGCCAGAGGACCGGGGAAAAAGCTTTCTTT.

The chain links TRBV7-6 to TRBJ1-2; TRBD1 agrees at 7 bases. The V segment lost 4 bases and the J segment 4 bases; nucleotides outside the gene matches: 6. The germline V gene encodes CDR1 SGHVS and CDR2 FNYEAQ. This CDR3 comprises 14 residues. CDR3 sequence (DNA): TGTGCCAGCAGCTCCTCGGGACAGCGCTATGGCTACACCTTC. Protein: CASSSSGQRYGYTF.

The rearrangement uses TRBV18 and TRBJ1-1, with D possibly TRBD1 on 6 matching bases. Trimming removed 3 bases at V and 1 base at J, with 12 bases between. Germline V gene sequence: CDR1 KGHSH, CDR2 LQKENI. The CDR3 contains 15 residues. CDR3 DNA: TGTGCCAGCTCACCCCGACAGGACGAGAACACTGAAGCTTTCTTT. Its protein is CASSPRQDENTEAFF.

The gene calls are TRBV30 and TRBJ2-1, with 7 bases that match TRBD1. Germline CDR1 and CDR2: GTSNPN and SVGIG (reference sequence). The CDR3 length is 14 residues. V dropped 3 bases and J dropped 10; count of bases not matched to a gene: 12. CDR3 coding DNA: TGTGCCTGGAGCGCCGTCGACAGGGTAGACGAGCAGTTCTTC. It yields the protein CAWSAVDRVDEQFF. Looking up the rest from reference TRBV30 and TRBJ2-1 gives the full variable domain: SQTIHQWPATLVQPVGSPLSLECTVEGTSNPNLYWYRQAAGRGLQLLFYSVGIGQISSEVPQNLSASRPQDRQFILSSKKLLLSDSGFYLCAWSAVDRVDEQFFGPGTRLTVL.